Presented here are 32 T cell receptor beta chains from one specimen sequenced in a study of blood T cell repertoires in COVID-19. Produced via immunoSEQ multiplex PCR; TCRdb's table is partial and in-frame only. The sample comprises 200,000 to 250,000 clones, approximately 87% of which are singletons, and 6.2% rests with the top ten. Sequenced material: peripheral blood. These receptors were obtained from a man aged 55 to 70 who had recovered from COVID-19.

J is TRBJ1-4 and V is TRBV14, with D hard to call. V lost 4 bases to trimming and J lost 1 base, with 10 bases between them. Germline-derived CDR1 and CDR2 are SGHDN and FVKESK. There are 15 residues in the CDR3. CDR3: CASSLEGGTNEKLFF. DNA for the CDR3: TGTGCCAGCAGCCTAGAGGGAGGAACTAATGAAAAACTGTTTTTT.

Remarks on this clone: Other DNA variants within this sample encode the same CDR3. The CDR3 loop is CASSPRLAGGNEQFF. The DNA of the CDR3 is TGTGCCAGCAGTCCCCGACTAGCGGGGGGCAATGAGCAGTTCTTC. The chain couples TRBV27 to TRBJ2-1; TRBD2 matches at 13 bases. Germline V gene sequence: CDR1 MNHEY, CDR2 SMNVEV (reference sequence). The CDR3 contains 15 residues. V gave up 5 bases and J gave up 6 bases; unmatched junction bases: 4.

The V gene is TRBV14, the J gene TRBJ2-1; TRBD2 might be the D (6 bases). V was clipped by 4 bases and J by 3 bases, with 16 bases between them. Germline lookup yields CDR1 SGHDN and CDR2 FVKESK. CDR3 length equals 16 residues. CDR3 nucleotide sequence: TGTGCCAGCAGCCGCGACTTACTGGGGGGCTACAATGAGCAGTTCTTC. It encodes CASSRDLLGGYNEQFF. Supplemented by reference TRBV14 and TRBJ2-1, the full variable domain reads EAGVTQFPSHSVIEKGQTVTLRCDPISGHDNLYWYRRVMGKEIKFLLHFVKESKQDESGMPNNRFLAERTGGTYSTLKVQPAELEDSGVYFCASSRDLLGGYNEQFFGPGTRLTVL.

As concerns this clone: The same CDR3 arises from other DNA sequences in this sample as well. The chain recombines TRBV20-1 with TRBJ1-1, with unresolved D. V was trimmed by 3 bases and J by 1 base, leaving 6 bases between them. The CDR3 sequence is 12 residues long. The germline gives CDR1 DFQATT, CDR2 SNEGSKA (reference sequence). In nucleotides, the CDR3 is TGCAGTGCTAGTCGAGGGAACACTGAAGCTTTCTTT. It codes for CSASRGNTEAFF.

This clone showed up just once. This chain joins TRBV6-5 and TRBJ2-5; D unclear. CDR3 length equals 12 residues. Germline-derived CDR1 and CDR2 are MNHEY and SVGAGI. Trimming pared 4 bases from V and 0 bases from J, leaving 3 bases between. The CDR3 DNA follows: TGTGCCAGCAGTTCGTACCAAGAGACCCAGTACTTC. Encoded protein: CASSSYQETQYF.

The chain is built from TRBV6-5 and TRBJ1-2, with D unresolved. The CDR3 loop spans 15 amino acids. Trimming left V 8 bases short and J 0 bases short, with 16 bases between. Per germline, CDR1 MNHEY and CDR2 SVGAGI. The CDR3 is CASCRRQRTNYGYTF. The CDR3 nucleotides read TGTGCCAGCTGTCGCCGGCAGAGGACTAACTATGGCTACACCTTC.

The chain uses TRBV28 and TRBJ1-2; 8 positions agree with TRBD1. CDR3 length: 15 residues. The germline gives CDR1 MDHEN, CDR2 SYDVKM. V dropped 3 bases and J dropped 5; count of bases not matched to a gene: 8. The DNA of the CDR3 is TGTGCCAGCAGTTTCCAGAACAGGGGGGGTTATGGCTACACCTTC. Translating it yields CASSFQNRGGYGYTF.

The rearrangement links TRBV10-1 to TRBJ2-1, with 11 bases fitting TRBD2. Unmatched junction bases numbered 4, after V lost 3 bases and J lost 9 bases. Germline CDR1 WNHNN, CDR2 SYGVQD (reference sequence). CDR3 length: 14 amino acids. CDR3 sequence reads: CASSELAGVGEQFF. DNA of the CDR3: TGCGCCAGCAGTGAACTAGCGGGAGTGGGTGAGCAGTTCTTC.

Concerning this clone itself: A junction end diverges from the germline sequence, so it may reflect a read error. Here the CDR3 reads CASSSGTVLVSF. The CDR3 nucleotides are TGCGCCAGCAGCTCCGGGACAGTGCTTGTGTCCTTC. V and J are TRBV5-1 and TRBJ1-2; 7 bases fit TRBD1. The CDR3 is 12 amino acids. The germline gives CDR1 SGHRS, CDR2 YFSETQ.

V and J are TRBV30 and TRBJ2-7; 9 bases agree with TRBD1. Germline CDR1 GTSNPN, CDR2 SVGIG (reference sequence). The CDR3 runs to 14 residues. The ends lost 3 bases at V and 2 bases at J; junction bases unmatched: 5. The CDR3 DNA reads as TGTGCCTGGAGCCCGGGACAGGGTCCCTACGAGCAGTACTTC. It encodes CAWSPGQGPYEQYF. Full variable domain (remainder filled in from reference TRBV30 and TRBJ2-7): SQTIHQWPATLVQPVGSPLSLECTVEGTSNPNLYWYRQAAGRGLQLLFYSVGIGQISSEVPQNLSASRPQDRQFILSSKKLLLSDSGFYLCAWSPGQGPYEQYFGPGTRLTVT.

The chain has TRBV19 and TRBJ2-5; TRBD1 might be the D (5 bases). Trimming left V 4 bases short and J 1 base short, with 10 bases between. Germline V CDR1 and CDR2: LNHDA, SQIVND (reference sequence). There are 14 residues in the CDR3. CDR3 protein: CASSNQGPQETQYF. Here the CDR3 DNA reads TGTGCCAGTAGTAACCAGGGCCCCCAAGAGACCCAGTACTTC.

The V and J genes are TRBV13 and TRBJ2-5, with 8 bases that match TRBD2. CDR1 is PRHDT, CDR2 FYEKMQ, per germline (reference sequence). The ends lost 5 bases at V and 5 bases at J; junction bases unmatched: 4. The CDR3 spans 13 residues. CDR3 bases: TGTGCCAGCAGCCACGCGGGGGGTGAGACCCAGTACTTC. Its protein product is CASSHAGGETQYF.

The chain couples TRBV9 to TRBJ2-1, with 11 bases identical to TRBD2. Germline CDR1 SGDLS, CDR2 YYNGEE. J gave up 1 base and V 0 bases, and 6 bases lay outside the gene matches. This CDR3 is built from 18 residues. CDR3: CASSVVSGGADSYNEQFF. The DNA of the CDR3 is TGTGCCAGCAGCGTAGTTAGCGGGGGGGCCGATTCCTACAATGAGCAGTTCTTC. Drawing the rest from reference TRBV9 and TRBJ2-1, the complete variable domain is DSGVTQTPKHLITATGQRVTLRCSPRSGDLSVYWYQQSLDQGLQFLIQYYNGEERAKGNILERFSAQQFPDLHSELNLSSLELGDSALYFCASSVVSGGADSYNEQFFGPGTRLTVL.

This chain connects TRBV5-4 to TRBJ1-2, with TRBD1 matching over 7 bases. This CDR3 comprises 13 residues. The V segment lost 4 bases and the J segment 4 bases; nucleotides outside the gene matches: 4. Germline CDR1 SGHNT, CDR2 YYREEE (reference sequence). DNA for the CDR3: TGTGCCAGCAGCCTCGACAGGGCCTATGGCTACACCTTC. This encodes CASSLDRAYGYTF.

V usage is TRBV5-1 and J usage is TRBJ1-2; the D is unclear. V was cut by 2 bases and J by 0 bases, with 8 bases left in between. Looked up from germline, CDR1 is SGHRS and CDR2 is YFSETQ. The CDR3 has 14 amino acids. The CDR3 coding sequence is TGCGCCAGCAGCTTCGGCGGCACTAACTATGGCTACACCTTC. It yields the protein CASSFGGTNYGYTF.

In DNA, the CDR3 is TGTGCCAGCAGCCAAGGCGGGGGGGCCCGAAATGAGCAGTTCTTC. Translated, it gives CASSQGGGARNEQFF. The V and J genes are TRBV3-1 (or the pseudogene TRBV3-2) and TRBJ2-1, with 9 bases that match TRBD2. Trimming at V came to 1 base and at J to 7 bases, leaving 5 bases not matched to a gene. CDR3 size: 15 residues. Germline V gene sequence: CDR1 LGHDT, CDR2 YNNKEL (reference sequence).

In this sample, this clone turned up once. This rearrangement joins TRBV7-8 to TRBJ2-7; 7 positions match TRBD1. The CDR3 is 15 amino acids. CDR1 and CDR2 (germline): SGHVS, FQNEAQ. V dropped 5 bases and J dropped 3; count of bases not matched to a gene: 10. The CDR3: CASSRNRGRDYEQYF. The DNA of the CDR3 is TGTGCCAGCAGCCGCAACAGGGGAAGGGACTACGAGCAGTACTTC.

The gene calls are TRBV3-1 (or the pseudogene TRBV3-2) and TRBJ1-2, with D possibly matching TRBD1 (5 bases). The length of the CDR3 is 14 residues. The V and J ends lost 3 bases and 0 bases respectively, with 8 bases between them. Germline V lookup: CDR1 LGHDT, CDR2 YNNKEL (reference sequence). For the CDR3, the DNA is TGTGCCAGCAGCCACCCGACAGCTAACTATGGCTACACCTTC. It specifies CASSHPTANYGYTF.

CDR3 nucleotide sequence: TGTGCTAGTGGTCCGGGGTATAACTATGGCTACACCTTC. Residues: CASGPGYNYGYTF. The chain has TRBV12-5 and TRBJ1-2; D remains unclear. Per the germline V gene, CDR1 is LGHNT and CDR2 is FRNRAP. V lost 5 bases to trimming and J lost 1 base, with 8 bases between them. This CDR3 is 13 amino acids long. Variable domain in full (rest from reference TRBV12-5 and TRBJ1-2): DARVTQTPRHKVTEMGQEVTMRCQPILGHNTVFWYRQTMMQGLELLAYFRNRAPLDDSGMPKDRFSAEMPDATLATLKIQPSEPRDSAVYFCASGPGYNYGYTFGSGTRLTVV.

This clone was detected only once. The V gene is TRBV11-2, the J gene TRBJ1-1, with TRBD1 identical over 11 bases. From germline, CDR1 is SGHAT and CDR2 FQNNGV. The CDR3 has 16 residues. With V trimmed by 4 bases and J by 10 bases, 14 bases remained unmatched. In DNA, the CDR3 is TGTGCCAGCAGCTCCACCCCACCGGGACAGGGGGGGCGAGCTTTCTTT. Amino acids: CASSSTPPGQGGRAFF.

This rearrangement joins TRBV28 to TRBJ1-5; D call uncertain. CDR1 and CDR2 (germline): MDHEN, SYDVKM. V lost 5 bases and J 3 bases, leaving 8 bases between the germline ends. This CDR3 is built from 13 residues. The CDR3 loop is CASSPRANQPQHF. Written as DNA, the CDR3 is TGTGCCAGCAGTCCGCGAGCCAATCAGCCCCAGCATTTT.

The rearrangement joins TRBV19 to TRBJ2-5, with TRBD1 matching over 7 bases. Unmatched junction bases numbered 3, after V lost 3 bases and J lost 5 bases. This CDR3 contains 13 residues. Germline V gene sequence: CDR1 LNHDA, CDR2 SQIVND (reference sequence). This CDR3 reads CASSIPTGETQYF. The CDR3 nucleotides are TGTGCCAGTAGTATCCCGACAGGGGAGACCCAGTACTTC.

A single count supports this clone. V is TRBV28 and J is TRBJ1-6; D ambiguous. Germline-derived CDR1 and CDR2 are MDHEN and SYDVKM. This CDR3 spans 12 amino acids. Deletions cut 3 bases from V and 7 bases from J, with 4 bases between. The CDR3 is CASSLANSPLHF. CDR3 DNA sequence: TGTGCCAGCAGTTTGGCCAATTCACCCCTCCACTTT. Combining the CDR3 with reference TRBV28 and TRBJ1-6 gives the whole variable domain DVKVTQSSRYLVKRTGEKVFLECVQDMDHENMFWYRQDPGLGLRLIYFSYDVKMKEKGDIPEGYSVSREKKERFSLILESASTNQTSMYLCASSLANSPLHFGNGTRLTVT.

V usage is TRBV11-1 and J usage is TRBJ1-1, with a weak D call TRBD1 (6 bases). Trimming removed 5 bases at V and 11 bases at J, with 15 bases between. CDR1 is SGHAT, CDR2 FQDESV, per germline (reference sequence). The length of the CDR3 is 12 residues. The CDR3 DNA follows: TGTGCCAGCAGCATTACAGGGTCCGCTGCTTTCTTT. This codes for CASSITGSAAFF. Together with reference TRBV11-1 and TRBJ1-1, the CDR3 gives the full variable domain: EAEVAQSPRYKITEKSQAVAFWCDPISGHATLYWYRQILGQGPELLVQFQDESVVDDSQLPKDRFSAERLKGVDSTLKIQPAELGDSAMYLCASSITGSAAFFGQGTRLTVV.

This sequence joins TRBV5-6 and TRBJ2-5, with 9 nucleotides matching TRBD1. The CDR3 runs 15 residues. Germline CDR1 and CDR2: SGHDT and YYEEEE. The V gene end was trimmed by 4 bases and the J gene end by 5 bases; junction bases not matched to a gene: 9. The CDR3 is CASSLADRGWETQYF. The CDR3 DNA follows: TGTGCCAGCAGCCTAGCGGACAGGGGTTGGGAGACCCAGTACTTC.

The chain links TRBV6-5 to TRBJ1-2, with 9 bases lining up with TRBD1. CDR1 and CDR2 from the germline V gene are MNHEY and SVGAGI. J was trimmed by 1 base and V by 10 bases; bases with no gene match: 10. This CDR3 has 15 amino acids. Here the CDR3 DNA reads TGTGCCACACCGGGACAGGGCCCGTTTAACTATGGCTACACCTTC. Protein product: CATPGQGPFNYGYTF.

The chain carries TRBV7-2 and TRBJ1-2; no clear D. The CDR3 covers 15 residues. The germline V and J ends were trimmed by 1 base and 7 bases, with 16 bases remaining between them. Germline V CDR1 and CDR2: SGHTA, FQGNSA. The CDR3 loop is CASSLVGPGGSGYTF. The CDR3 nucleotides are TGTGCCAGCAGCTTAGTCGGCCCCGGCGGGTCTGGCTACACCTTC.

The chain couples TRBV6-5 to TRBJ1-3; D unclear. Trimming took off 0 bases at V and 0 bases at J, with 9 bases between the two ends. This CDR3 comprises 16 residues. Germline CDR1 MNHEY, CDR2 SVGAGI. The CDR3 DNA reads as TGTGCCAGCAGTTACTCGTGGCAGCGCTCTGGAAACACCATATATTTT. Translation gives CASSYSWQRSGNTIYF.

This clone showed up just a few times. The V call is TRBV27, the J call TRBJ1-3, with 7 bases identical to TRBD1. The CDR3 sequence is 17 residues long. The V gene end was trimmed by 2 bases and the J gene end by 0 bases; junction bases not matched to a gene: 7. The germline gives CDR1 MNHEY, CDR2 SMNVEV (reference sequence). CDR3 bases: TGTGCCAGCAGTTTAATAGGGACAGTAAGCTCTGGAAACACCATATATTTT. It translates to CASSLIGTVSSGNTIYF.

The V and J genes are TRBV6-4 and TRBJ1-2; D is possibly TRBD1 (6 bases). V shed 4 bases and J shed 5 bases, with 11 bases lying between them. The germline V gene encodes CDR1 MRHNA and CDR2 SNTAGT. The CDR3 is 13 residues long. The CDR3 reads CASSAVRGYGYTF. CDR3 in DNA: TGTGCCAGCAGTGCCGTGAGGGGGTATGGCTACACCTTC.

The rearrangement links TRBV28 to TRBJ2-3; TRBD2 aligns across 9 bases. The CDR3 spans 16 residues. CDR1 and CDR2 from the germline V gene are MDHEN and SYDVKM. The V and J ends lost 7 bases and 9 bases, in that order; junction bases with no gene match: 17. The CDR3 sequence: CASNPGGREGVSTQYF. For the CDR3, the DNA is TGTGCCAGCAACCCCGGGGGGCGGGAGGGAGTTTCGACGCAGTATTTT.

The CDR3 DNA follows: TGTGCCATCAGTGAGATGGGACTAGCGGGTGGCAATGAGCAGTTCTTC. Its translation: CAISEMGLAGGNEQFF. This chain uses TRBV10-3 with TRBJ2-1, with TRBD2 matching 12 bases. CDR3 length: 16 amino acids. V gave up 2 bases and J gave up 6 bases; unmatched junction bases: 5. Germline-derived CDR1 and CDR2 are ENHRY and SYGVKD.